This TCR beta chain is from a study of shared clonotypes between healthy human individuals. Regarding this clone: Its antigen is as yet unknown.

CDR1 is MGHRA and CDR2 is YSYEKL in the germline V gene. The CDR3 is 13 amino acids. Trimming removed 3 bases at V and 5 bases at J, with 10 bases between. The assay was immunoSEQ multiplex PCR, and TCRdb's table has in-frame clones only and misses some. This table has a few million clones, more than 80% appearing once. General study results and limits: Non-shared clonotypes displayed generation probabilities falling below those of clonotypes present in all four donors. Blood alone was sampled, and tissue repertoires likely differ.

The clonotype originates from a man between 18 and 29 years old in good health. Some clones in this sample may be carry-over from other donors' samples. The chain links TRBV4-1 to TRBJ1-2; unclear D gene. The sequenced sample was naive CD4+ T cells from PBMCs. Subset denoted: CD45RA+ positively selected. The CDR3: CASSHSGVYGYTF. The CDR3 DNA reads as TGCGCCAGCAGCCATAGTGGAGTTTATGGCTACACCTTC.